These 4 T cell receptor beta chains came from one sample sequenced in a study of beta chain features in type 1 diabetes. The investigators reverse transcribed all of the isolated RNA, so they sequenced expressed TCRB transcripts. TCRdb's table, derived via immunoSEQ multiplex PCR, lists solely in-frame clones and lacks some. The sample includes 300,000 to 450,000 clones, roughly 12% seen only once; the top ten take around 0.015%. The sequenced material came from naive CD4+ T cells from blood. The receptors shown here come from a man aged 18 to 35 in good health.

This clone was found once. V gene TRBV7-2 combines with J gene TRBJ2-1; 8 bases are a match to TRBD2. The CDR3 covers 15 residues. The V gene's germline CDR1 is SGHTA and CDR2 FQGNSA. V shed 1 base, J shed 9 bases, and the junction held 8 bases outside the gene matches. In DNA, the CDR3 is TGTGCCAGCAGCTTAGTGTTTGCGGGAGGCGGTGAGCAGTTCTTC. This gives the protein CASSLVFAGGGEQFF.

This clone was found a few times. This chain connects TRBV4-3 to TRBJ2-1; 11 bases agree with TRBD2. Germline V lookup: CDR1 LGHNA, CDR2 YSLEER. CDR3 length: 16 residues. V dropped 4 bases and J dropped 2; count of bases not matched to a gene: 4. The CDR3 region is CASSPRLAGTYNEQFF. The DNA for the CDR3 is TGCGCCAGCAGCCCCCGACTAGCGGGGACCTACAATGAGCAGTTCTTC.

The J gene is TRBJ1-6, the V gene TRBV7-2, with no clear D. This CDR3 is built from 12 residues. The V gene's germline CDR1 is SGHTA and CDR2 FQGNSA. V dropped 11 bases and J dropped 3 bases, with 8 bases sitting between them. The CDR3 DNA sequence: TGTGCCGCAGGCCGCTATAATTCACCCCTCCACTTT. Translation: CAAGRYNSPLHF.

The V and J genes are TRBV7-9 and TRBJ2-1; 12 bases align to TRBD2. Losses at the gene ends were 4 bases for V and 10 bases for J; bases not matched to a gene: 8. CDR1 and CDR2 from the germline V gene are SEHNR and FQNEAQ (reference sequence). The CDR3 runs to 15 residues. CDR3 DNA: TGTGCCAGCAGCTCGCCTAGCGGGGGGGCAGGAGAGCAGTTCTTC. Translation gives CASSSPSGGAGEQFF.